The table lists the clone carrying this T cell receptor (beta chain) with a few counts. Amplified material comprised TCR beta CDR3 regions derived from RNA transcripts. Investigators did first-round RT-PCR with HTBI primers, then second-round multiplex PCR. Each CDR3 protein gets one entry after TCRdb re-called the multiplex PCR reads with MiXCR. Of over a million distinct CDR3 sequences listed, about 38% are singletons. The J segment lost 7 bases and the V segment lost 5 bases, leaving 8 bases of the junction unmatched. Per the germline V gene, CDR1 is GTSNPN and CDR2 is SVGIG (reference sequence). This CDR3 is 13 amino acids long. This sample was taken from a study of Graves' ophthalmopathy and Graves' hyperthyroidism.

The origin of this receptor is an adult man with Graves' hyperthyroidism. The sequencing sample was made of peripheral blood or thyroid tissue (not recorded which). The V and J genes are TRBV30 and TRBJ1-5; 7 bases align to TRBD1. The CDR3 region is CAWSTGESQPQHF. The CDR3 nucleotides read TGTGCCTGGTCAACAGGGGAAAGCCAGCCCCAGCATTTT.